The rows below give T cell receptor beta chains drawn from one sample of a study of identical twins' blood T cells. MiXCR, run by TCRdb on the 5' RACE reads, gives a single entry per CDR3 protein. This table has 350,000 to 400,000 distinct CDR3 sequences, about 28% appearing once. The specimen was PBMCs. Every receptor here comes from a woman between 18 and 49 years old in good health. The CDR3 runs from the conserved cysteine through the conserved F or W. A D gene is named only where the DNA matches it firmly. Clone size is stated in some rows and not others, as once, few, many or a class when expanded.

j_call d_call v_call clone_size cdr3_nt cdr3_aa
TRBJ1-1 . TRBV7-9 . TGTGCCAGCAGCTTAGCCGCTGGGTTAGCTTTCTTT CASSLAAGLAFF
TRBJ2-2 . TRBV4-1 few TGCGCCAGCAGCCAAGGGCATTCGAACACCGGGGAGCTGTTTTTT CASSQGHSNTGELFF
TRBJ1-5 . TRBV24-1 . TGTGCCACCAGTGATTTGCTCGGGGTTCAGCCCCAGCATTTT CATSDLLGVQPQHF
TRBJ1-2 TRBD1 TRBV12-3/TRBV12-4 . TGTGCCAGCAGCGGGACAGGTAAAGGCTACACCTTC CASSGTGKGYTF
TRBJ2-2 . TRBV7-9 once TGTGCCAGCAGCACTCTAGAGCCGAACACCGGGGAGCTGTTTTTT CASSTLEPNTGELFF
TRBJ2-3 . TRBV4-3 . TGCGCCAGCAGCCAAGCAGGGGTAAATACGCAGTATTTT CASSQAGVNTQYF
TRBJ2-1 . TRBV27 . TGTGCCAGCAGAAGGAGGGGATGGATCAATGAGCAGTTCTTC CASRRRGWINEQFF
TRBJ2-2 TRBD1 TRBV5-1 few TGCGCCAGCAGCTTACAGGGGGAGTCCGGGGAGCTGTTTTTT CASSLQGESGELFF
TRBJ1-1 TRBD1 TRBV4-2 . TGTGCCAGCAGCCAAGCGGGACAGGGAGGCACTGAAGCTTTCTTT CASSQAGQGGTEAFF
TRBJ2-7 TRBD2 TRBV6-6 few TGTGCCAGCAGTGGCAGACTAGCGGGAGTGGGTGAGCAGTACTTC CASSGRLAGVGEQYF
TRBJ1-1 TRBD1 TRBV10-3 few TGTGCCGCACAGGGGTACACTGAGGCTTTCTTT CAAQGYTEAFF
TRBJ1-1 . TRBV5-1 many TGTGCCAGCAGTCCCGGGACCGGGGGCACTGAAGCTTTCTTT CASSPGTGGTEAFF
TRBJ1-1 . TRBV10-3 many TGTGCCATCAGTGTTGGGACGCGTAACACTGAAGCTTTCTTT CAISVGTRNTEAFF
TRBJ1-5 . TRBV28 . TGTGCCAGCGGGCCCAGGGGAACCGGGAGAAACAATCAGCCCCAGCATTTT CASGPRGTGRNNQPQHF
TRBJ1-5 . TRBV11-2 . TGTGCCAGCAGCTTAACGAATGGAGATCAGCCCCAGCATTTT CASSLTNGDQPQHF
TRBJ1-6 TRBD1 TRBV7-2 . TGTGCCAGCAGCCCCCGGGACAGCCTCCACTTT CASSPRDSLHF
TRBJ1-1 . TRBV20-1 . TGCAGTGCTAGAGACCCCAGGGGAGACACTGAAGCTTTCTTT CSARDPRGDTEAFF
TRBJ1-5 TRBD1 TRBV12-3/TRBV12-4 . TGTGCCAGCAGTTTACAGGGGGCTGGGCAGCCCCAGCATTTT CASSLQGAGQPQHF
TRBJ2-2 . TRBV7-9 . TGTGCCGTGGCCGGGGAGCTGTTTTTT CAVAGELFF
TRBJ2-1 . TRBV7-2 . TGTGCCAGCAGCTTAACACTAGGGCAGCCCTACAATGAGCAGTTCTTC CASSLTLGQPYNEQFF
TRBJ2-7 . TRBV5-4 . TGTGCCAGCAGCTTGAACAGCGACTCCTACGAGCAGTACTTC CASSLNSDSYEQYF
TRBJ1-5 . TRBV4-3 few TGCGCCAGCAGCCAGATACAGGGAGGCAAGACCAATCAGCCCCAGCATTTT CASSQIQGGKTNQPQHF
TRBJ1-6 . TRBV5-6 few TGTGCCAGCAGGCAGGGGTCTAATTCACCCCTCCACTTT CASRQGSNSPLHF
TRBJ2-7 . TRBV10-2 few TGCGCCAGCAGTGAGGTTGCGGGGCGTTACGAGCAGTACTTC CASSEVAGRYEQYF
TRBJ1-4 . TRBV20-1 once TGCAGTGCTAGGGTCAACGTAAAGGAAAAACCGTTTTTT CSARVNVKEKPFF
TRBJ1-4 . TRBV20-1 . TGCAGTGCCTCCACACAGGGCTTGGGTGAAAAACTGTTTTTT CSASTQGLGEKLFF
TRBJ1-5 TRBD1 TRBV6-2/TRBV6-3 . TGTGCCAGCACCACTATCGGACAGGTTAGCAATCAGCCCCAGCATTTT CASTTIGQVSNQPQHF
TRBJ2-7 . TRBV2 . TGTGCCAGCAGTGGGGACCAGCCCAAGTACGACGAGCAGTACTTC CASSGDQPKYDEQYF
TRBJ1-1 . TRBV7-9 few TGTGCCAGCAGCTCAGGACAGCCGAGCGCTGAAGCTTTCTTT CASSSGQPSAEAFF
TRBJ2-2 TRBD2 TRBV4-1 few TGCGCCAGCAGCCAAGACCAGCGTCTAGCGGTAAACACCGGGGAGCTGTTTTTT CASSQDQRLAVNTGELFF
TRBJ1-4 . TRBV4-1 once TGCGCCAGCAGCCATGGCAGGGAAACGGAAAAACTGGTTTTT CASSHGRETEKLVF
TRBJ1-2 . TRBV9 . TGTGCCAGCAGCGTCGACAGGTGGCTGGTCGTTAATGGCTACACCTTC CASSVDRWLVVNGYTF
TRBJ1-2 . TRBV29-1 many TGCAGCGTTGAGAGTGGGGCAAACTATGGCTACACCTTC CSVESGANYGYTF
TRBJ1-1 . TRBV6-5 once TGTGCCAGCAGCGCCGGGACAAAAAGCACTGAAGCTTTCTTT CASSAGTKSTEAFF